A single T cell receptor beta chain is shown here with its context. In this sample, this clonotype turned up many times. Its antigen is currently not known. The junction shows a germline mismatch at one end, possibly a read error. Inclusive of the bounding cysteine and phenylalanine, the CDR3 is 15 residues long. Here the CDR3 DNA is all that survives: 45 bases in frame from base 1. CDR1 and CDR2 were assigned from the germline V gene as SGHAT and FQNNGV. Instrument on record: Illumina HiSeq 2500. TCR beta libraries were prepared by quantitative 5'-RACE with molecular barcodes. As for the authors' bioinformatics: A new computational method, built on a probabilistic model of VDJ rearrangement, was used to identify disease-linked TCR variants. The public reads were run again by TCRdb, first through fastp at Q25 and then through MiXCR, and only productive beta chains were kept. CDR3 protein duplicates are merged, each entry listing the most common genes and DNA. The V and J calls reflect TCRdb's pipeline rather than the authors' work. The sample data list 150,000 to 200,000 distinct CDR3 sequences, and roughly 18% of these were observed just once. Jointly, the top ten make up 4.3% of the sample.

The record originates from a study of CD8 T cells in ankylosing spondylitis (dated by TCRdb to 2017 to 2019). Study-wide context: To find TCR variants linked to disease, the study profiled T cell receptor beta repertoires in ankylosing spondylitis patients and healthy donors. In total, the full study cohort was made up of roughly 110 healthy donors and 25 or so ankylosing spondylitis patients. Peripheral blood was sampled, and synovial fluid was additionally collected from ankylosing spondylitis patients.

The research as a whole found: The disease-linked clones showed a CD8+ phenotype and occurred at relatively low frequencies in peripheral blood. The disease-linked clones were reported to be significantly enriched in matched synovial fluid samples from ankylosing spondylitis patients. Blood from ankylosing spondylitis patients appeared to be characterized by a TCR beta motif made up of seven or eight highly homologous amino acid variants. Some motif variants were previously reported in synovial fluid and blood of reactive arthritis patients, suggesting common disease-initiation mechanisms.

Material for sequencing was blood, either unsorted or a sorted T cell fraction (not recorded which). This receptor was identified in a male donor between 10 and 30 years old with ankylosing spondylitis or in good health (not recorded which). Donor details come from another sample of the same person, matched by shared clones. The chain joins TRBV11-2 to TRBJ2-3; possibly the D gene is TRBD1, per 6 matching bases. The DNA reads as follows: TGTGCCAGCAGCCTAGAAGGGGCAGGGGCAGATACGCAGTATTTT. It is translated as CASSLEGAGADTQYF.